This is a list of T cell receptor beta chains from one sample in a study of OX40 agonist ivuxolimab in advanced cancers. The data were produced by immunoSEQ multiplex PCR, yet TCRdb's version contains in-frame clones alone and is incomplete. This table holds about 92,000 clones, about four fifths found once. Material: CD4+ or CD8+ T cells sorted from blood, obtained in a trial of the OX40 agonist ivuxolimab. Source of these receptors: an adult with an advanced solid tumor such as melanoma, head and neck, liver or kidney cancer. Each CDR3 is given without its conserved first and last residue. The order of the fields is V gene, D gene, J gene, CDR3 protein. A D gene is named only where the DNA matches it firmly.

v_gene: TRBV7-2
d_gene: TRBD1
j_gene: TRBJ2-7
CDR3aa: ASSDDRGDSYEQY

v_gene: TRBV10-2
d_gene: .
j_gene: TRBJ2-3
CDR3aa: ASEPSASTDTQY

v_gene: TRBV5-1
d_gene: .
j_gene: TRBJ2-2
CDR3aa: ASSWGASGGELF

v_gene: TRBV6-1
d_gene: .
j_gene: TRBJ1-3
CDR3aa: ASRTEDTIY

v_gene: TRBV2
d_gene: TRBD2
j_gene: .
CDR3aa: ASSEGGGRDVYEQY

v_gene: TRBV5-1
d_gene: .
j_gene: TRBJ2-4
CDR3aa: ASSSGQLAKNIQY

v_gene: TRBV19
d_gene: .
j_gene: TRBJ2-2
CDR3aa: ASSVLLAGGELF

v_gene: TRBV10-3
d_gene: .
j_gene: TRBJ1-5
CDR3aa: ASSSGNQPQH

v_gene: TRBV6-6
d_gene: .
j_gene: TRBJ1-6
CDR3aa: ASTWDPNSPLH

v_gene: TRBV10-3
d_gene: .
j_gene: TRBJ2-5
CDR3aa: ATQRRGDQETQY

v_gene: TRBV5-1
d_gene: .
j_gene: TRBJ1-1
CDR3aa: ASSLKGPPMNTEAF

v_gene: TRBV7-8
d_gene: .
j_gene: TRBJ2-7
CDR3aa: ASSSHRGGPYEQY

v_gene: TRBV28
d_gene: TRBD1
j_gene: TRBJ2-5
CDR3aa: ASTLTGTETQY

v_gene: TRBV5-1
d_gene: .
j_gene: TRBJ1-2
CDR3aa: ASSPERGAGDGYT

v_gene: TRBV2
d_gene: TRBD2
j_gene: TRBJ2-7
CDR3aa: ASSVGGSSYEQY

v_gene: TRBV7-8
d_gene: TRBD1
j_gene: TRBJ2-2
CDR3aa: ASSFRTGVAGELF

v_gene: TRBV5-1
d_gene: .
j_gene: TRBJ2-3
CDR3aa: ASSLGPWNPTDTQY

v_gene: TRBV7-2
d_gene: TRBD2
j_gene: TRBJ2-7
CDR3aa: ASSLGEGSEQY

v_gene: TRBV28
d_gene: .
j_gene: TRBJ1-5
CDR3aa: ASSWGVQPQH

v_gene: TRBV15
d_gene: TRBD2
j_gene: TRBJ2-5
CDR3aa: ATSRDVTSGRQETQY

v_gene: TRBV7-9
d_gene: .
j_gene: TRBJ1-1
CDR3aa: ASSRQGQMNTEAF

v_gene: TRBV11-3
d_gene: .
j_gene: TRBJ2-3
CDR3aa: ASSLGGLLSTDTQY

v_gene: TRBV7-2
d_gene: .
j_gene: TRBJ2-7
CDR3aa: ASSLDVYEQY

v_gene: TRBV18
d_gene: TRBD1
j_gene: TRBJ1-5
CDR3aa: ASSLQTGVGDSNQPQH

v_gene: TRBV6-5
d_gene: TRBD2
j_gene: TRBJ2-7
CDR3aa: ASSPGEGWSYEQY

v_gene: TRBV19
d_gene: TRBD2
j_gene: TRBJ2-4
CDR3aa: ASSIGLGAGEDIQY

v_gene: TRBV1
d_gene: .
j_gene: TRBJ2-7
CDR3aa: TSSQAPGSYYREQY

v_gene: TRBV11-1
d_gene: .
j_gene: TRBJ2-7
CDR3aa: ASSLRGSPLGEQY

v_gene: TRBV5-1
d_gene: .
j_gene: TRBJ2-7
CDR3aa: ASSLAAGSYEQY

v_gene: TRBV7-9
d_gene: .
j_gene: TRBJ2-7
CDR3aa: ASSASYEQY

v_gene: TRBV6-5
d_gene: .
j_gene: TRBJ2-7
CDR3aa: ASTGGSYEQY

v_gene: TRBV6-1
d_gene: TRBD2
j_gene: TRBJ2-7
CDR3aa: ASSFTSGLSYEQY

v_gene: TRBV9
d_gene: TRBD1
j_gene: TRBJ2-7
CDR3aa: ASSVVQTGEQY

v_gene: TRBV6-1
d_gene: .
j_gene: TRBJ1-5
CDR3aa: ASSEGDGRYSNQPQH

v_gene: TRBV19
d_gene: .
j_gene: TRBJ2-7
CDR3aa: ASSIGYEQY

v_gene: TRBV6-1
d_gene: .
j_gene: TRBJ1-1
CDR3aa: ASSATFMNTEAF

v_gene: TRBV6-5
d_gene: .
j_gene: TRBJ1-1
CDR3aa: ASTLTRGNTEAF

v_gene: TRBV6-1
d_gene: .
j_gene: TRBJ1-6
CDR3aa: ASRSPTAYNSPLH

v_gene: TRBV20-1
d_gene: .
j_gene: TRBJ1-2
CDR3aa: SARGDYGYT

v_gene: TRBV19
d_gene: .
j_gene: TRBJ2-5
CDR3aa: ASSLQGGPKETQY

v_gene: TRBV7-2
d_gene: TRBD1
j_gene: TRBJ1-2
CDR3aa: ASSLVVGQGTKGYT

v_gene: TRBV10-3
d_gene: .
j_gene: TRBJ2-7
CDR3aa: AISGHREIYEQY

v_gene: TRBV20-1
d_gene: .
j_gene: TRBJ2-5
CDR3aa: SAKGQETQY

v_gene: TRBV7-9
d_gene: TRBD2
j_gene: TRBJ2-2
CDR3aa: ASSSPTSGGYTGELF

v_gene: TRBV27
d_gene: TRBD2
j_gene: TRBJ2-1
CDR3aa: ASSQKGLPPLNEQF

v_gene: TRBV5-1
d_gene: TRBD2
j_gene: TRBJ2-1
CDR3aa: ASSFSSGGIYNEQF

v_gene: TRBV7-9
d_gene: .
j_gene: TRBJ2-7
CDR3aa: ASSWGSLSYEQY

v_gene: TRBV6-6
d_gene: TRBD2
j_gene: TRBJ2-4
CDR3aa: ATLAGGPKNIQY

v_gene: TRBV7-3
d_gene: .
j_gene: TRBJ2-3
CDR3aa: ASSLRPGLTTDTQY

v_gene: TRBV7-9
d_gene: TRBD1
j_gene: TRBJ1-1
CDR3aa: ASSSRDREGTPEAF

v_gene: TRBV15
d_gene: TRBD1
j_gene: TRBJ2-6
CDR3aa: ATSRDPGQGTSGANVLT

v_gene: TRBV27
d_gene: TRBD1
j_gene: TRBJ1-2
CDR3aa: ASSLSGGTGPIANYGYT

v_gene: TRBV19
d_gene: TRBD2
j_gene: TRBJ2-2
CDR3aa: ASSITSGGANTGELF

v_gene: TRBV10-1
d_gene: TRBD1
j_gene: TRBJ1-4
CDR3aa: ASRDDRERVATNEKLF

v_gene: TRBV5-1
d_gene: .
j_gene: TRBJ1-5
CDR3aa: ASSLDGGENQPQH

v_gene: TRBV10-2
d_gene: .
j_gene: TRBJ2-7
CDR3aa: ASSEYPGVGYEQY

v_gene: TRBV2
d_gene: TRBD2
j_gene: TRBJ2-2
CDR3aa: ASMELAGPTGELF

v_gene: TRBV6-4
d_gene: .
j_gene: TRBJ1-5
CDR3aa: ASSDSHSNQPQH